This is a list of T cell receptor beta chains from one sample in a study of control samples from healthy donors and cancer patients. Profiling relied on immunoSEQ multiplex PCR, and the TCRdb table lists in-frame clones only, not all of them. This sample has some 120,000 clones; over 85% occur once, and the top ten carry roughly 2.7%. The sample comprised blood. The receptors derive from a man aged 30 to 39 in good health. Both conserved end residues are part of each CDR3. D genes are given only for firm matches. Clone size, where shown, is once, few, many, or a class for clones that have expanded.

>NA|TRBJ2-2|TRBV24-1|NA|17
TGTGCCACCAGTGATTGGCCGGGACACGCGAACACCGGGGAGCTGTTTTTT
CATSDWPGHANTGELFF
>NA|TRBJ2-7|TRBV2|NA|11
TGTGCCACCCTCATCGGGACTGCACAGTACTTC
CATLIGTAQYF
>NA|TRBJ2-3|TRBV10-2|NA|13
TGCGCCAGCAGTGGGGCTGAGGGAGATACGCAGTATTTT
CASSGAEGDTQYF
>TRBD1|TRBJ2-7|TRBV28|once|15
TGTGCCAGCAGCCCTGGGGGGACAGGTGCCTACGAGCAGTACTTC
CASSPGGTGAYEQYF
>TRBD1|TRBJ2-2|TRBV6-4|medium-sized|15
TGTGCCAGCAGTCAAACAGGGGGCGAGACCGGGGAGCTGTTTTTT
CASSQTGGETGELFF
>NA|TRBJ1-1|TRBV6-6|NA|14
TGTGCCAGCAGTTCGGGGGAGAGGGCCCCTGAAGCTTTCTTT
CASSSGERAPEAFF
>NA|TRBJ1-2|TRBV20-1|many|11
TGCAGTGCTAGACATAACTATGGCTACACCTTC
CSARHNYGYTF
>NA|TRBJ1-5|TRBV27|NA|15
TGTGCCAGCAGTTTAAGGAGGGGTGGCAATCAGCCCCAGCATTTT
CASSLRRGGNQPQHF
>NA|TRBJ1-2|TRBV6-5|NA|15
TGTGCCAGCAGTTACAGTCGGACAGCCAAGGATGGCTACACCTTC
CASSYSRTAKDGYTF
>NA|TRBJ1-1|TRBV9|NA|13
TGTGCCAGCAGCCCCGGCTGGTACCACCAAGCTTTCTTT
CASSPGWYHQAFF
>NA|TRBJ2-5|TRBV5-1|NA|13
TGCGCCAGCAGCTTGGATGGGGGTAAGACCCAGTACTTC
CASSLDGGKTQYF
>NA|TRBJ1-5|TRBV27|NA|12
TGTGCCGTAGGACCATCGGATCAGCCCCAGCATTTT
CAVGPSDQPQHF
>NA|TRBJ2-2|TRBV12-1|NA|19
TGTGCCAGCAGCTTTGGTTGTTTGGACAGGGCCCAAAACACCGGGGAGCTGTTTTTT
CASSFGCLDRAQNTGELFF
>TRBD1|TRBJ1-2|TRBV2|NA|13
TGTGCCAGCAGTACCGGACAGGGTTATGGCTACACCTTC
CASSTGQGYGYTF
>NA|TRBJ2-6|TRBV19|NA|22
TGTGCCAGTAGTACCCCAGCGGTTTATCGGTGGTCTCCTTCCTCTGGGGCCAACGTCCTGACTTTC
CASSTPAVYRWSPSSGANVLTF
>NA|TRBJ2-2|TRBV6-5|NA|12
TGTGCCAGCAGGGACCTGGCCGGGGAGCTGTTTTTT
CASRDLAGELFF
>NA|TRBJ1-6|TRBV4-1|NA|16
TGCGCCAGCAGCCAAGAAAAGGCAGGCAATAATTCACCCCTCCACTTT
CASSQEKAGNNSPLHF
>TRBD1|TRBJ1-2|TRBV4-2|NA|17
TGTGCCAGCAGCCAAGATATCGCCCAGGGGGCTGACTATGGCTACACCTTC
CASSQDIAQGADYGYTF
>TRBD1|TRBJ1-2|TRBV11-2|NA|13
TGTGCCAGCAGCGGACAGGGGAACTATGGCTACACCTTC
CASSGQGNYGYTF
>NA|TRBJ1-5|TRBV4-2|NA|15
TGTGCCAGCAGCCAGGATAGACAGACCCATCAGCCCCAGCATTTT
CASSQDRQTHQPQHF
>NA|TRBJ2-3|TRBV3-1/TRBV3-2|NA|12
TGTGCCAGCAGCCAGGGCAGAGATACGCAGTATTTT
CASSQGRDTQYF
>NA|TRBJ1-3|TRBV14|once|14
TGTGCCAGCAGCCCTCACCTCTCTGGAAACACCATATATTTT
CASSPHLSGNTIYF
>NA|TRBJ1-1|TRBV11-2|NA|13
TGTGCCAGCAGCTTAGGGAGATACACTGAAGCTTTCTTT
CASSLGRYTEAFF
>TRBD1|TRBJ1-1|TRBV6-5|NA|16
TGTGCCAGCAGTTACACCCACAGGGGGAAGAACACTGAAGCTTTCTTT
CASSYTHRGKNTEAFF
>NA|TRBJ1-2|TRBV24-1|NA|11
TGTGCCACCAGTGAAGGGATCGGCTACACCTTC
CATSEGIGYTF
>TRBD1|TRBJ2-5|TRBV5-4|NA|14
TGTGCCAGCAGCCCGGGACAGTTACAAGAGACCCAGTACTTC
CASSPGQLQETQYF
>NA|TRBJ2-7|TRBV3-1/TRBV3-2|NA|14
TGTGCCAGCAGCCCTAAGGGCGCTACCTACGAGCAGTACTTC
CASSPKGATYEQYF
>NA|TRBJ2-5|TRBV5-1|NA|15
TGCGCCAGCAGCGGGGCAGGGGCCCCCAAAGAGACCCAGTACTTC
CASSGAGAPKETQYF
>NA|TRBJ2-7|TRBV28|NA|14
TGTGCCAGCCAAGGGGGGGCAGGGTACCACGAGCAGTACTTC
CASQGGAGYHEQYF
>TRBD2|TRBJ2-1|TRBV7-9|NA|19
TGTGCCAGCAGCTTAGGGTTAGGAGGACGGGGGGGCCTCGACAATGAGCAGTTCTTC
CASSLGLGGRGGLDNEQFF
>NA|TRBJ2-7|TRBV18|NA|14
TGTGCCAGCTCACCTACAGGGAGCTCCTACGAGCAGTACTTC
CASSPTGSSYEQYF
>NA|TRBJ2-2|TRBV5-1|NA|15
TGCGCCAGCAGCTTTAGTACGGGTAATGCCGGGGAGCTGTTTTTT
CASSFSTGNAGELFF
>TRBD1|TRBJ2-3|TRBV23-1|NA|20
TGCGCCAGCAGTCATCCGGACAGGGGCGAATTAATTTCTAGCACAGATACGCAGTATTTT
CASSHPDRGELISSTDTQYF
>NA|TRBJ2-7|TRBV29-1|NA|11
TGCAGCGTTGAAAGAGGCGGGATTAAGTACTTC
CSVERGGIKYF
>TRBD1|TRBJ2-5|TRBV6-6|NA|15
TGTGCCAGCAGTTACCTGGGACAGAGACAAGAGACCCAGTACTTC
CASSYLGQRQETQYF
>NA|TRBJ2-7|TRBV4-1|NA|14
TGCGCCAGCAGCCTGTCTCCTACGGGGTACGAGCAGTACTTC
CASSLSPTGYEQYF
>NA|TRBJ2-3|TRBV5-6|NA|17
TGTGCCAGCAGCTTGGGACGGGTTCCTCCTTCGGCAGATACGCAGTATTTT
CASSLGRVPPSADTQYF
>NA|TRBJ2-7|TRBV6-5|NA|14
TGTGCCAGCAGTTACTCAAAGGGCGGGTACGAGCAGTACTTC
CASSYSKGGYEQYF
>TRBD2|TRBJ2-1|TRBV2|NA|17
TGTGCCAGCAGTGTGGGAGGGGCGGGGAGCTCCTACAATGAGCAGTTCTTC
CASSVGGAGSSYNEQFF
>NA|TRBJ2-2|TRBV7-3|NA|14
TGTGCCAGCAGCTTAACGAGACTGACCGGGGAGCTGTTTTTT
CASSLTRLTGELFF
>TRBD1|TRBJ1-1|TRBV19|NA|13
TGTGCCAGTTTAACCCTCGGACAGGGCCAAGCTTTCTTT
CASLTLGQGQAFF
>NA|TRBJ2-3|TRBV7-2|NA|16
TGTGCCAGCAGCTTAGCCCTAACGTCCGCCACAGATACGCAGTATTTT
CASSLALTSATDTQYF
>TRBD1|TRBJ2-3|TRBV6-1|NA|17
TGTGCCAGCAGTGACTACTGGGGGACAGTAAGCACAGATACGCAGTATTTT
CASSDYWGTVSTDTQYF
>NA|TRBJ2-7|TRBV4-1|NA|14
TGCGCCAGCAGCCAAGATCGAGGATCCCACGAGCAGTACTTC
CASSQDRGSHEQYF
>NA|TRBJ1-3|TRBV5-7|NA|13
TGTGCCAGCAGCCTCCCGGCTGGAAACACCATATATTTT
CASSLPAGNTIYF
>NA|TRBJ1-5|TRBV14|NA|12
TGTGCCAGCAGCCAAGTAGGTCAGCCCCAGCATTTT
CASSQVGQPQHF
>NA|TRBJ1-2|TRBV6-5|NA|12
TGTGCCAGCAGCCCCAGGGGCTATGGCTACACCTTC
CASSPRGYGYTF
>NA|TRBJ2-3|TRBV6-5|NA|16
TGTGCCAGCAGTTACTCTGGTCGGGGAGGCACAGATACGCAGTATTTT
CASSYSGRGGTDTQYF
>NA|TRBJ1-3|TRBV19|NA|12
TGTGCCAGCTCGACAGAGGGAAACACCATATATTTT
CASSTEGNTIYF
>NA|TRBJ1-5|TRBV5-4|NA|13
TGTGCCAGCAGCTTGGGTAGGGATCAGCCCCAGCATTTT
CASSLGRDQPQHF
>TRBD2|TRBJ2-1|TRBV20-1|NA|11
TGCAGTGCTAGGGGGGGGAATGAGCAGTTCTTC
CSARGGNEQFF
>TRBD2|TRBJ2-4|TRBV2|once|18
TGTGCCAGCAGTGATAGTAGTCGACTAGCGGGGACCAAAAACATTCAGTACTTC
CASSDSSRLAGTKNIQYF
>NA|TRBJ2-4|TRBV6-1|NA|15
TGTGCCAGCAGTGAAGCGTCCACCGGCCCAGACATTCAGTACTTC
CASSEASTGPDIQYF
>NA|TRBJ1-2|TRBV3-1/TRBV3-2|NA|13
TGTGCCAGCAGCCAAGATAAAGGGTATGGCTACACCTTC
CASSQDKGYGYTF
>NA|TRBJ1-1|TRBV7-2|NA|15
TGTGCCAGCAGCTTAGCTTACAGGGTCGGCACTGAAGCTTTCTTT
CASSLAYRVGTEAFF
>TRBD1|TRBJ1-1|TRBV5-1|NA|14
TGCGCCAGCAGCTTTGACCGACAGGGCGGTGAAGCTTTCTTT
CASSFDRQGGEAFF
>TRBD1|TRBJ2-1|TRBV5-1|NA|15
TGCGCCAGCAGCAGGGGACAGGGATCCTACAATGAGCAGTTCTTC
CASSRGQGSYNEQFF
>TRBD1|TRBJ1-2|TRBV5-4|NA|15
TGTGCCAGCAGCCTCGAGGGACAGGGTGCCTATGGCTACACCTTC
CASSLEGQGAYGYTF
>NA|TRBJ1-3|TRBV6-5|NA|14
TGTGCCAGCAGACCAGGGGTCTCTGGAAACACCATATATTTT
CASRPGVSGNTIYF